The 27 T cell receptor beta chains presented below share a single source sample, sequenced in a study of cytomegalovirus exposure and HLA in healthy donors. A multiplex PCR was run with 60 Vbeta primers and 13 Jbeta primers. Using immunoSEQ multiplex PCR, the repertoire was profiled, and TCRdb retains in-frame clones only, with some absent. Of about 180,000 clones listed, around 80% were seen once; the top ten hold approximately 1.5%. Sequencing was done on a sample of PBMCs. The receptor source for this set is a woman in her 30s in good health and CMV-seropositive.

The chain combines TRBV6-6 with TRBJ2-7; 8 nucleotides match TRBD2. Unmatched junction bases numbered 3, after V lost 2 bases and J lost 0 bases. CDR3 length: 15 amino acids. Germline values: CDR1 MNHNY, CDR2 SVGAGI (reference sequence). Here the CDR3 reads CASSYGTRSSYEQYF. The CDR3 DNA reads as TGTGCCAGCAGTTACGGGACTAGATCCTCCTACGAGCAGTACTTC.

The chain recombines TRBV4-3 with TRBJ2-2; the match to TRBD2 covers 7 bases. The CDR3 totals 17 residues. Trimming at V came to 0 bases and at J to 4 bases, leaving 8 bases not matched to a gene. CDR1 and CDR2 (germline): LGHNA, YSLEER. The CDR3 loop is CASSQDSVGGATGELFF. The CDR3 DNA reads TGCGCCAGCAGCCAAGATTCTGTGGGAGGGGCCACCGGGGAGCTGTTTTTT.

This clone was seen a handful of times. This sequence joins TRBV28 and TRBJ2-5; no reliable D call. V dropped 2 bases and J dropped 4 bases, with 8 bases sitting between them. The V gene's germline CDR1 is MDHEN and CDR2 SYDVKM. This CDR3 is 13 amino acids long. The CDR3 DNA reads as TGTGCCAGCAGTTTAGCCAGAGGAGAGACCCAGTACTTC. Protein product: CASSLARGETQYF.

The chain couples TRBV28 to TRBJ1-1; 7 bases are shared with TRBD1. The junction had 9 bases not matched to a gene; V was cut back by 4 bases and J by 4 bases. This CDR3 has 15 amino acids. Germline assignment: CDR1 MDHEN and CDR2 SYDVKM. The DNA of the CDR3 is TGTGCCAGCAGTTCACCACAGGGGAGAGCCACTGAAGCTTTCTTT. Protein product: CASSSPQGRATEAFF. Full variable domain (rest looked up from reference TRBV28 and TRBJ1-1): DVKVTQSSRYLVKRTGEKVFLECVQDMDHENMFWYRQDPGLGLRLIYFSYDVKMKEKGDIPEGYSVSREKKERFSLILESASTNQTSMYLCASSSPQGRATEAFFGQGTRLTVV.

The rearrangement uses TRBV7-9 and TRBJ2-3; D possibly corresponds to TRBD2 (6 bases). This CDR3 region has 16 residues. The germline V gene has CDR1 SEHNR and CDR2 FQNEAQ (reference sequence). Trimming pared 1 base from V and 2 bases from J, leaving 13 bases between. CDR3 sequence reads: CASSLVPSADTDTQYF. The CDR3 DNA is TGTGCCAGCAGCTTAGTTCCTAGCGCCGACACAGATACGCAGTATTTT.

This clone has just a few counts. The chain recombines TRBV4-1 with TRBJ1-4; 9 nucleotides match TRBD1. The CDR3 has 16 residues. Germline lookup yields CDR1 MGHRA and CDR2 YSYEKL. V was pared by 1 base and J by 5 bases, with 5 bases of the junction left unmatched. As DNA, the CDR3 is TGCGCCAGCAGCCAAGTTGTGGGACAGGGAAATGAAAAACTGTTTTTT. Its protein is CASSQVVGQGNEKLFF.

Regarding this clone: One end of the junction is discordant with germline, which a read error may explain. This chain links TRBV15 with TRBJ2-7; tentative D call: TRBD1 (6 bases). CDR1 is LNHNV and CDR2 is YYDKDF in the germline V gene (reference sequence). The length of the CDR3 is 14 residues. The CDR3, as DNA: TGTGCCACTAGCAAGACAGGAGCTTACTACGAGCAGTACTTC. Protein sequence: CATSKTGAYYEQYF.

The chain has TRBV4-2 and TRBJ2-1; 7 nucleotides line up with TRBD2. In germline, CDR1 is LGHNA, CDR2 YNFKEQ. The CDR3 has 17 residues. The trim removed 0 bases at V and 0 bases at J, leaving 5 bases unmatched. The CDR3 DNA reads TGTGCCAGCAGCCAAGACCCGCTAGCGGACTCCTACAATGAGCAGTTCTTC. Translation: CASSQDPLADSYNEQFF.

This clone was detected only a few times. The rearrangement joins TRBV4-1 to TRBJ2-3, with TRBD2 identical over 10 bases. The V gene's germline CDR1 is MGHRA and CDR2 YSYEKL. V was clipped by 4 bases and J by 2 bases; unmatched bases: 9. The CDR3 spans 17 residues. The CDR3 loop reads CASSLDFTSGATDTQYF. The CDR3 nucleotides read TGCGCCAGCAGCCTAGATTTCACTAGCGGGGCCACAGATACGCAGTATTTT.

V and J are TRBV29-1 and TRBJ1-2; D remains unclear. CDR1 and CDR2 (germline): SQVTM, ANQGSEA. CDR3 length equals 16 residues. V lost 1 base to trimming and J lost 1 base, with 16 bases between them. The CDR3 bases are TGCAGCGTTGAAGCCTACGGACTGAACCATAACTATGGCTACACCTTC. This sequence encodes CSVEAYGLNHNYGYTF.

This clone has only a few counts. The chain links TRBV6-1 to TRBJ2-7; 7 nucleotides align to TRBD2. Losses at the gene ends were 4 bases for V and 0 bases for J; bases not matched to a gene: 6. The germline gives CDR1 MNHNS, CDR2 SASEGT. This CDR3 comprises 15 residues. Written as DNA, the CDR3 is TGTGCCAGCAGTGTGGGAGCGGGAAACTCCTACGAGCAGTACTTC. Its protein product is CASSVGAGNSYEQYF.

The V call is TRBV4-1, the J call TRBJ2-1; 8 bases agree with TRBD2. Germline assignment: CDR1 MGHRA and CDR2 YSYEKL. This CDR3 contains 17 residues. Germline trimming cut 2 bases from V and 1 base from J; bases unmatched to any gene: 7. As DNA, the CDR3 is TGCGCCAGCAGCCAACCGGGCGGGAGGCATTCCTACAATGAGCAGTTCTTC. Translated, it gives CASSQPGGRHSYNEQFF.

J is TRBJ2-7 and V is TRBV28; 9 positions match TRBD2. Trimming removed 2 bases from V and 5 bases from J; junction bases left unmatched: 1. This CDR3 is 13 amino acids long. The V gene's germline CDR1 is MDHEN and CDR2 SYDVKM. CDR3 amino acids: CASSLAGGDEQYF. CDR3 coding DNA: TGTGCCAGCAGTTTAGCGGGAGGGGACGAGCAGTACTTC.

This clone has more than one count but fewer than ten. The chain employs TRBV7-2 and TRBJ2-2; D is uncertain. V dropped 5 bases and J dropped 7 bases, with 11 bases sitting between them. Germline CDR1 reads SGHTA; CDR2 reads FQGNSA. The CDR3 spans 13 residues. CDR3 sequence: CASSGRFSGELFF. As DNA, the CDR3 is TGTGCCAGCAGCGGCAGGTTCAGCGGGGAGCTGTTTTTT.

This clone is a singleton in its sample. The CDR3 nucleotides are TGTGCCAGCAGCGCGGGACTAGCGGGAGGCCAGATAAGCTACGAGCAGTACTTC. Residues: CASSAGLAGGQISYEQYF. The chain is built from TRBV9 and TRBJ2-7; 15 nucleotides match TRBD2. This CDR3 contains 18 residues. Germline trimming cut 3 bases from V and 3 bases from J; bases unmatched to any gene: 10. Germline values: CDR1 SGDLS, CDR2 YYNGEE.

This chain uses TRBV2 with TRBJ2-7, with a weak D call TRBD2 (7 bases). V gave up 3 bases and J gave up 2 bases, with 20 bases separating them. Germline V gene sequence: CDR1 SNHLY, CDR2 FYNNEI. The CDR3 has 17 residues. Here the CDR3 reads CASSDSASGGGAYEQYF. The CDR3 nucleotides read TGTGCCAGCAGTGACTCTGCTAGTGGCGGGGGCGCCTACGAGCAGTACTTC.

The chain couples TRBV29-1 to TRBJ2-3; weak D call: TRBD2 (5 bases). Germline loops: CDR1 SQVTM, CDR2 ANQGSEA. The CDR3 length is 13 residues. With 3 bases removed from V and 4 bases from J, the gap between germline ends came to 11 bases. CDR3 in amino acids: CSVERALPDTQYF. In nucleotides, the CDR3 is TGCAGCGTTGAGAGGGCTCTCCCAGATACGCAGTATTTT.

There are a few counts of this clone. DNA of the CDR3: TGCGCCAGCAGCCAAGGGACTAGCGGGACCATTTACGAGCAGTACTTC. Residues: CASSQGTSGTIYEQYF. The V and J genes are TRBV4-3 and TRBJ2-7; 12 bases map to TRBD2. Germline CDR1 LGHNA, CDR2 YSLEER. V shed 1 base, J shed 4 bases, and the junction held 5 bases outside the gene matches. The CDR3 consists of 16 residues.

V usage is TRBV5-6 and J usage is TRBJ2-5; a possible D gene is TRBD1 (7 bases). Trimming removed 1 base from V and 5 bases from J, with 12 bases in between. Germline V gene sequence: CDR1 SGHDT, CDR2 YYEEEE. This CDR3 has 14 amino acids. In nucleotides, the CDR3 is TGTGCCAGCAGCTTGAGGCAGGGGGGTGAGACCCAGTACTTC. Its protein product is CASSLRQGGETQYF.

The chain is built from TRBV2 and TRBJ2-2; possibly TRBD2 for D (5 bases). This CDR3 is 14 amino acids long. Trimming removed 5 bases at V and 6 bases at J, with 13 bases between. Germline assignment: CDR1 SNHLY and CDR2 FYNNEI. The CDR3 DNA is TGTGCCAGCAGTACAGTTTCGGGGTCCGGGGAGCTGTTTTTT. Translation gives CASSTVSGSGELFF.

A word on this clone: A junction end diverges from the germline sequence, so it may reflect a read error. V gene TRBV2 combines with J gene TRBJ2-7; TRBD1 is a possible D gene (6 bases). The CDR3 covers 11 residues. The germline gives CDR1 SNHLY, CDR2 FYNNEI. CDR3 bases: TGTGCCAGCAGTGAATCGGACAGCCTTGGCTTC. It yields the protein CASSESDSLGF.

V usage is TRBV10-3 and J usage is TRBJ1-5, with D possibly being TRBD1 (6 bases). This CDR3 is built from 17 residues. Germline V CDR1 and CDR2: ENHRY, SYGVKD. V lost 0 bases to trimming and J lost 6 bases, with 18 bases between them. The CDR3 sequence: CAISESFGSLGGQPQHF. DNA of the CDR3: TGTGCCATCAGTGAGTCTTTCGGAAGCTTAGGGGGTCAGCCCCAGCATTTT.

The chain recombines TRBV5-1 with TRBJ1-4; weak D call: TRBD1 (5 bases). V dropped 0 bases and J dropped 5 bases, with 11 bases sitting between them. This CDR3 is 15 amino acids long. Per germline, CDR1 SGHRS and CDR2 YFSETQ. The CDR3 reads CASSLAGGGNEKLFF. The CDR3 region has the DNA TGCGCCAGCAGCTTGGCCGGGGGAGGGAATGAAAAACTGTTTTTT.

V and J are TRBV7-2 and TRBJ1-1, with a possible D match to TRBD1 (5 bases). The CDR3 length is 13 residues. Germline CDR1 and CDR2: SGHTA and FQGNSA. V was cut by 5 bases and J by 10 bases, with 17 bases left in between. The CDR3 DNA reads as TGTGCCAGCAGCCGGGGGAGGTTAAAGGTAGCTTTCTTT. Its protein is CASSRGRLKVAFF. Using reference TRBV7-2 and TRBJ1-1 for the parts outside the CDR3, the full variable domain is GAGVSQSPSNKVTEKGKDVELRCDPISGHTALYWYRQSLGQGLEFLIYFQGNSAPDKSGLPSDRFSAERTGGSVSTLTIQRTQQEDSAVYLCASSRGRLKVAFFGQGTRLTVV.

The V and J genes are TRBV6-1 and TRBJ1-2, with 10 bases matching TRBD1. Germline assignment: CDR1 MNHNS and CDR2 SASEGT. The V gene end was trimmed by 9 bases and the J gene end by 7 bases; junction bases not matched to a gene: 5. The CDR3 contains 12 residues. The CDR3 nucleotides are TGTGCCAGTAGACAGGGGGCGCTTGGCTACACCTTC. It translates to CASRQGALGYTF.

This clone was detected only once. The genes are TRBV29-1 and TRBJ1-2, with D hard to call. CDR3 length: 12 amino acids. Trimming took 0 bases from V and 5 from J, leaving 7 bases between them. CDR1 and CDR2 from the germline V gene are SQVTM and ANQGSEA. The CDR3 spells CSVEDRGYGYTF. The CDR3 DNA sequence: TGCAGCGTTGAAGATCGCGGATATGGCTACACCTTC. Full variable domain (missing parts from reference TRBV29-1 and TRBJ1-2): SAVISQKPSRDICQRGTSLTIQCQVDSQVTMMFWYRQQPGQSLTLIATANQGSEATYESGFVIDKFPISRPNLTFSTLTVSNMSPEDSSIYLCSVEDRGYGYTFGSGTRLTVV.

The gene calls are TRBV5-6 and TRBJ2-4; the match to TRBD2 covers 13 bases. From germline, CDR1 is SGHDT and CDR2 YYEEEE. V was pared by 4 bases and J by 5 bases, with 6 bases of the junction left unmatched. The CDR3 loop spans 16 amino acids. The CDR3 spells CASSRTSGRAQNIQYF. The CDR3 DNA follows: TGTGCCAGCAGCAGGACTAGCGGGAGAGCGCAAAACATTCAGTACTTC.